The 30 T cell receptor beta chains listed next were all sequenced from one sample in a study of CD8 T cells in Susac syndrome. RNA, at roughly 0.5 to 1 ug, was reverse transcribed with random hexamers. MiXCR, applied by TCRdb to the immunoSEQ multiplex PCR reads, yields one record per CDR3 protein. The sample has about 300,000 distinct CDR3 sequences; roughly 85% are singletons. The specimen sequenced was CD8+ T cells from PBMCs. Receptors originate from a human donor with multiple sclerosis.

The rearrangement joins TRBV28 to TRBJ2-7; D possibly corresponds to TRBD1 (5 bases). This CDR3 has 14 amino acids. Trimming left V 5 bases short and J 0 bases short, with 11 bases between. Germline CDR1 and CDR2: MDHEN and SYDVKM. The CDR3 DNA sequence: TGTGCCAGCAGTGTGACAGAACTCTCCTACGAGCAGTACTTC. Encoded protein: CASSVTELSYEQYF.

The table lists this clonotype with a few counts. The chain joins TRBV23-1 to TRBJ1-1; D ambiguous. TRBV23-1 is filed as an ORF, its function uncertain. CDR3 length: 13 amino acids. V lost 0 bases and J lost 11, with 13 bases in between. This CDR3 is CASSQSEVLGAFF. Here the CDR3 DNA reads TGCGCCAGCAGTCAATCCGAGGTTTTGGGGGCTTTCTTT.

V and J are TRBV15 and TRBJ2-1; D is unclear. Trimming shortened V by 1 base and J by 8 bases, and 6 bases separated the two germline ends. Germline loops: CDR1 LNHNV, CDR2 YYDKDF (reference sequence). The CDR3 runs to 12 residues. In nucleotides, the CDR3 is TGTGCCACCAGCAGAGGTTGGGATGAGCAGTTCTTC. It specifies CATSRGWDEQFF.

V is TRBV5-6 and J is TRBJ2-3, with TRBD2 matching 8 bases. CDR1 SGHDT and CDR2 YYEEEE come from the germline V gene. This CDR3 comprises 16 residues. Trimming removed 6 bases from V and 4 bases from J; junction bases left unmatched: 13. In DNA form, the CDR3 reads TGTGCCAGCAACCCCCGCGAGCGGGAGCGCCCAGATACGCAGTATTTT. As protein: CASNPRERERPDTQYF.

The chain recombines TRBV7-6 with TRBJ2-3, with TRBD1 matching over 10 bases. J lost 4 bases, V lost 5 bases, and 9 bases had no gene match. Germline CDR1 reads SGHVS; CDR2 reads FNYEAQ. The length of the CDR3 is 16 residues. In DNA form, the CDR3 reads TGTGCCAGCAGCCGAGACAGGGGGCAAGGAGCAGATACGCAGTATTTT. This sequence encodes CASSRDRGQGADTQYF.

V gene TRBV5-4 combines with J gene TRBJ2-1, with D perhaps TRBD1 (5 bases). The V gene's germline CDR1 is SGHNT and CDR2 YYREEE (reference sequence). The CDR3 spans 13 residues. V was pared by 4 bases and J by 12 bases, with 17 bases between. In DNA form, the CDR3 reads TGTGCCAGCAGCCCGGACCTCCCCCAGGGGCAGTTCTTC. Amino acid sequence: CASSPDLPQGQFF.

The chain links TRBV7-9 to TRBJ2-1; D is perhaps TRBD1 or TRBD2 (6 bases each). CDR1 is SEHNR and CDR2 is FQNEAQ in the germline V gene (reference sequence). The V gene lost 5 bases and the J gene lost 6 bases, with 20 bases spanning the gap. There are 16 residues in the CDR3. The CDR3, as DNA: TGTGCCAGCAGCCCCCTGGCCGGGGGCAGGTTCAATGAGCAGTTCTTC. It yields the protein CASSPLAGGRFNEQFF.

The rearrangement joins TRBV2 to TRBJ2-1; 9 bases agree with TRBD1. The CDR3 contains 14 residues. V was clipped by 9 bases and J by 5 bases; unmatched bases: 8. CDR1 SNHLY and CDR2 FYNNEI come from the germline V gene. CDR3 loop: CARASGTGHNEQFF. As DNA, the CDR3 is TGTGCCAGAGCATCCGGGACAGGGCACAATGAGCAGTTCTTC.

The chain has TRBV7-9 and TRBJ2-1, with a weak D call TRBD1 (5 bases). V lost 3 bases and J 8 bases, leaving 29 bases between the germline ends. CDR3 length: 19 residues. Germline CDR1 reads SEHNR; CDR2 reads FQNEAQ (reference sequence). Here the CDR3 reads CASSFSMSPALQGPHEQFF. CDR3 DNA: TGTGCCAGCAGCTTCTCGATGAGCCCCGCATTGCAGGGTCCCCATGAGCAGTTCTTC.

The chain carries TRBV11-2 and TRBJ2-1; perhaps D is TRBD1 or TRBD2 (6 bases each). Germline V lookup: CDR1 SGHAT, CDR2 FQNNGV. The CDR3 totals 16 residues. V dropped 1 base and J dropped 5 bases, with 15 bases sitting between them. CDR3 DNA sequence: TGTGCCAGCAGCTTAGGTTTTGGGGGGCCTGACAATGAGCAGTTCTTC. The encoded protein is CASSLGFGGPDNEQFF.

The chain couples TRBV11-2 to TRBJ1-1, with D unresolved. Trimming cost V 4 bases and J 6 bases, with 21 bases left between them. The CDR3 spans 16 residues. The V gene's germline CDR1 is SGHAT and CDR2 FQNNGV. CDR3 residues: CASSSSALRFGPEAFF. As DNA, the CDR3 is TGTGCCAGCAGCTCCTCTGCCCTGAGGTTTGGTCCTGAAGCTTTCTTT.

CDR3 DNA: TGCGCCAGCAGCCCGGGACAGGGGGCTGGGAATGAAAAACTGTTTTTT. It is translated as CASSPGQGAGNEKLFF. The chain has TRBV4-3 and TRBJ1-4, with 12 nucleotides matching TRBD1. The V gene's germline CDR1 is LGHNA and CDR2 YSLEER. The CDR3 sequence is 16 residues long. J lost 5 bases, V lost 4 bases, and 5 bases had no gene match.

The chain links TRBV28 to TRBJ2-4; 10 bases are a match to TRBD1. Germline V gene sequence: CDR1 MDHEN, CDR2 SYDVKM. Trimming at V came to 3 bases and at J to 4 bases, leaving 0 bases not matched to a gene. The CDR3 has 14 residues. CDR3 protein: CASSLGQGKNIQYF. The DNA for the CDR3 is TGTGCCAGCAGTTTGGGACAGGGGAAAAACATTCAGTACTTC.

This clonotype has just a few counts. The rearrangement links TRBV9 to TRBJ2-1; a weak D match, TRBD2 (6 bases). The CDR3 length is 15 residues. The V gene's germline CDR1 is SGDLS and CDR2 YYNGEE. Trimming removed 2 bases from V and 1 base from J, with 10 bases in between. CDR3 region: CASSVDGGSYNEQFF. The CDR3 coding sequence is TGTGCCAGCAGCGTCGATGGGGGGTCCTACAATGAGCAGTTCTTC.

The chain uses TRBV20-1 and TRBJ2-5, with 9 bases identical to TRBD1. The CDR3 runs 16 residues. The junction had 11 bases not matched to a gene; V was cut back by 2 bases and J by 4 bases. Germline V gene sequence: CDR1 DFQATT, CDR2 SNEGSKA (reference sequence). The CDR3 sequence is CSARSGTGKFRETQYF. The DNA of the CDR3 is TGCAGTGCTAGATCCGGGACAGGGAAATTTCGAGAGACCCAGTACTTC.

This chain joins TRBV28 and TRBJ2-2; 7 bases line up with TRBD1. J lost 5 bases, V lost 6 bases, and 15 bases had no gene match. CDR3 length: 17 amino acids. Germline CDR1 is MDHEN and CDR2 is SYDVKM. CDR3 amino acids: CASSRFPGTEGTGELFF. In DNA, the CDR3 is TGTGCCAGCAGCCGTTTTCCCGGGACAGAAGGTACCGGGGAGCTGTTTTTT.

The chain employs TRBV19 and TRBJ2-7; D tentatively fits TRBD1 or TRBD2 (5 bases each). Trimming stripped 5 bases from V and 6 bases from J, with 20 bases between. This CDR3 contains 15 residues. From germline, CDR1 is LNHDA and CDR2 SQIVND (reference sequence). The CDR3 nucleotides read TGTGCCAGTAGTGCTGGGACCAGAGGAACGGTCGAGCAGTACTTC. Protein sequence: CASSAGTRGTVEQYF. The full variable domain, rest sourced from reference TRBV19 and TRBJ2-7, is DGGITQSPKYLFRKEGQNVTLSCEQNLNHDAMYWYRQDPGQGLRLIYYSQIVNDFQKGDIAEGYSVSREKKESFPLTVTSAQKNPTAFYLCASSAGTRGTVEQYFGPGTRLTVT.

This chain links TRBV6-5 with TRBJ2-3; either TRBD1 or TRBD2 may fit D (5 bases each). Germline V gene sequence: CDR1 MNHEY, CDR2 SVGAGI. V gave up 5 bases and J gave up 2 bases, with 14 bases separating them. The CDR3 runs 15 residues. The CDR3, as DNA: TGTGCCAGCAGTATGGGCCGGGGACCCACAGATACGCAGTATTTT. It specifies CASSMGRGPTDTQYF.

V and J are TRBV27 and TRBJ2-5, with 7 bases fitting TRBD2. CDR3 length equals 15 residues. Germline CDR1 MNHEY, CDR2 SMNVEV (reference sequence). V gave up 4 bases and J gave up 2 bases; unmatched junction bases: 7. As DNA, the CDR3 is TGTGCCAGCAGTTGGACTAGTAGGATACAAGAGACCCAGTACTTC. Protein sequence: CASSWTSRIQETQYF.

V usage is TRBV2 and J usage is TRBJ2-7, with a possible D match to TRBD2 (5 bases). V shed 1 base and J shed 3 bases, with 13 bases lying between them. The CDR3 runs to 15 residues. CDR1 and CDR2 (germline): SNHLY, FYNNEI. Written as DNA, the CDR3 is TGTGCCAGCAGTGAAGGGCTAGCAGTAGTCTACGAGCAGTACTTC. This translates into CASSEGLAVVYEQYF.

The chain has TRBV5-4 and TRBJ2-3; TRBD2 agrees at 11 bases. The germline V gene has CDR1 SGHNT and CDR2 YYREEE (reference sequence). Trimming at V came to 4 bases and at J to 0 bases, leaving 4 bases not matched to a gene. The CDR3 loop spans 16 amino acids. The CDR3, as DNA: TGTGCCAGCAGCCCCTGGACTAGCGGGAGCACAGATACGCAGTATTTT. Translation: CASSPWTSGSTDTQYF.

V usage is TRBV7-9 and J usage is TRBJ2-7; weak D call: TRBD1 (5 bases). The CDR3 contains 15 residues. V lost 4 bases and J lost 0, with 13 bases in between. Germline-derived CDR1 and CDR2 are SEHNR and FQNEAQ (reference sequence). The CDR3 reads CASSSRDLSSYEQYF. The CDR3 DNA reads TGTGCCAGCAGCTCCAGGGATCTCAGCTCCTACGAGCAGTACTTC.

The CDR3 here is CASSLDADQPQHF. The CDR3 region has the DNA TGTGCCAGCAGCTTGGACGCAGATCAGCCCCAGCATTTT. V gene TRBV5-6 combines with J gene TRBJ1-5; D remains unclear. The CDR3 runs 13 residues. Trimming cost V 0 bases and J 5 bases, with 6 bases left between them. CDR1 and CDR2 from the germline V gene are SGHDT and YYEEEE.

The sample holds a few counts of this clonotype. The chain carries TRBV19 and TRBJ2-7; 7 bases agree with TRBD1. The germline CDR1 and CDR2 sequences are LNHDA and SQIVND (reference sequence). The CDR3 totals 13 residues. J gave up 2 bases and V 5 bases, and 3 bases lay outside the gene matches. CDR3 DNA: TGTGCCAGTAGTGCAGGGGGTCCCTACGAGCAGTACTTC. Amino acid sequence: CASSAGGPYEQYF.

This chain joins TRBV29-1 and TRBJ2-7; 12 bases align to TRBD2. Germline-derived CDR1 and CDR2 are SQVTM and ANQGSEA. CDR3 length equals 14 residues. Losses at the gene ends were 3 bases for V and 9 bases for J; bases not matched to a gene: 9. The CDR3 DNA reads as TGCAGCGTTGATATCCTAGCGGGAGGGCCCTGGCAGTACTTC. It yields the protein CSVDILAGGPWQYF.

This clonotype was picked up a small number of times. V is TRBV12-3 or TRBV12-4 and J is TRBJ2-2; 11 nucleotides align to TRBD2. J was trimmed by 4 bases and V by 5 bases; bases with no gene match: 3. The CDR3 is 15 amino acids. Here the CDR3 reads CASSGTSGLTGELFF. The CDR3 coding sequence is TGTGCCAGCAGTGGGACTAGCGGCCTCACCGGGGAGCTGTTTTTT.

DNA of the CDR3: TGCAGTGCTAGAGATTTCGGAACAGGGGACCCGAGGGCCCATCAGCCCCAGCATTTT. Translating it yields CSARDFGTGDPRAHQPQHF. The chain employs TRBV20-1 and TRBJ1-5, with 7 positions matching TRBD1. The J segment lost 5 bases and the V segment lost 0 bases, leaving 19 bases of the junction unmatched. In germline, CDR1 is DFQATT, CDR2 SNEGSKA (reference sequence). CDR3 size: 19 residues.

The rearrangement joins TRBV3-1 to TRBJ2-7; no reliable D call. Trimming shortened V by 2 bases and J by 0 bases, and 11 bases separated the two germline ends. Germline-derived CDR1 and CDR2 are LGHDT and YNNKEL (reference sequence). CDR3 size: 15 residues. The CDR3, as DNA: TGTGCCAGCAGCCAACTCCCGGCAGACTCCTACGAGCAGTACTTC. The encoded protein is CASSQLPADSYEQYF.

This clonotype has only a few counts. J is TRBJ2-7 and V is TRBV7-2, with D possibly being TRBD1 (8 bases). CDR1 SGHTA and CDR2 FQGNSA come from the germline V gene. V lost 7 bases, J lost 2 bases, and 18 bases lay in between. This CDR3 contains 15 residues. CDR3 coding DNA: TGTGCCAGCACTCTAAGCGGGACAGGTGCCTACGAGCAGTACTTC. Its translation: CASTLSGTGAYEQYF.

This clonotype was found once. CDR3 protein: CASSISGGTYNEQFF. CDR3 bases: TGTGCCAGTAGTATCAGTGGGGGGACCTACAATGAGCAGTTCTTC. This chain joins TRBV19 and TRBJ2-1; a possible D gene is TRBD2 (6 bases). Germline V lookup: CDR1 LNHDA, CDR2 SQIVND (reference sequence). This CDR3 region has 15 residues. V lost 3 bases to trimming and J lost 2 bases, with 11 bases between them.